A selection of T cell receptor beta chains follows, all from one sample in a study of regulatory T cells in long-lasting Graves disease. A single record per CDR3 protein comes from TCRdb applying MiXCR to the multiplex PCR reads. The data hold 600,000 to 850,000 distinct CDR3 sequences, with about 32% observed a single time. The starting material was peripheral blood mononuclear cells (PBMCs), obtained when the disease was refractory, from a patient treated with antithyroid drugs. These receptors were collected from a female donor with Graves disease. The CDR3 runs from the conserved cysteine through the conserved F or W. Each record gives: V gene, D gene, J gene, clone size, CDR3 DNA, CDR3 protein. D genes are given only for firm matches. Only some rows state a clone size, as once, few, many or a class for expanded clones.

V: TRBV7-9; D: TRBD1; J: TRBJ2-7; size: -; DNA: TGTGCCAGCAGCACGACAGGGTGGGAGCAGTACTTC; CDR3: CASSTTGWEQYF
V: TRBV27; D: TRBD2; J: TRBJ2-3; size: -; DNA: TGTGCCAGCAGTTTATGGCCCCCCCCCCGGGCTAGCGGGAGGGGAGATACGCAGTATTTT; CDR3: CASSLWPPPRASGRGDTQYF
V: TRBV20-1; D: -; J: TRBJ1-1; size: few; DNA: TGCAGTGCTAGCAAGATGAACACTGAAGCTTTCTTT; CDR3: CSASKMNTEAFF
V: TRBV5-1; D: -; J: TRBJ1-5; size: -; DNA: TGCGCCAGCAGCTTGGGGGAGAGCAACAATCAGCCCCAGCATTTT; CDR3: CASSLGESNNQPQHF
V: TRBV20-1; D: TRBD1; J: TRBJ1-2; size: -; DNA: TGCAGTGCTGAGGACAGGGGGCATAGTGGCTACACCTTC; CDR3: CSAEDRGHSGYTF
V: TRBV12-3/TRBV12-4; D: TRBD1; J: TRBJ1-3; size: few; DNA: TGTGCCAGCAGTTTAGCGGACAGGCTCTCTGGAAACACCATATATTTT; CDR3: CASSLADRLSGNTIYF
V: TRBV5-1; D: -; J: TRBJ1-1; size: -; DNA: TGCGCCAGCAGCTTGGACCCGGGCCGGGGCACTGAAGCTTTCTTT; CDR3: CASSLDPGRGTEAFF
V: TRBV6-5; D: -; J: TRBJ1-3; size: -; DNA: TGTGCCAGCAGTTACCGCGGGGATAGCTCTGGAAACACCATATATTTT; CDR3: CASSYRGDSSGNTIYF
V: TRBV11-2; D: TRBD2; J: TRBJ2-1; size: -; DNA: TGTGCCAGCAGCTGGGGACTAGCGGGAGTCGTCCAAGAGACCCAGTTCTTC; CDR3: CASSWGLAGVVQETQFF
V: TRBV12-3/TRBV12-4; D: TRBD1; J: TRBJ2-7; size: -; DNA: TGTGCCAGCAGTAATGCCTACGGACAGGGGTACTACGAGCAGTACTTC; CDR3: CASSNAYGQGYYEQYF
V: TRBV2; D: TRBD2; J: TRBJ2-1; size: many; DNA: TGTGCCAGCAGTGAGGTGGGACTAGCGGGATCGCATGAGCAGTTCTTC; CDR3: CASSEVGLAGSHEQFF
V: TRBV5-1; D: -; J: TRBJ1-6; size: -; DNA: TGCGCCAGCAGCAGGGACGGTGCCCAGGATTCACCCCTCCACTTT; CDR3: CASSRDGAQDSPLHF
V: TRBV3-1; D: -; J: TRBJ1-2; size: -; DNA: TGTGCCAGCAGCCAAGTCGGCAGTTTACGAAATGGCTACACCTTC; CDR3: CASSQVGSLRNGYTF
V: TRBV6-1; D: TRBD1; J: TRBJ2-7; size: -; DNA: TGTGCCAGCAGTAGGCAGGGGGCTTTCGACGAGCAGTACTTC; CDR3: CASSRQGAFDEQYF
V: TRBV24-1; D: -; J: TRBJ2-7; size: few; DNA: TGTGCCACCGGGATCCTCTACGAGCAGTACTTC; CDR3: CATGILYEQYF
V: TRBV6-2/TRBV6-3; D: TRBD1; J: TRBJ2-7; size: -; DNA: TGTGCCAGCGGTAACGGGACAGGTGCCCCCCCACCCTACGAGCAGTACTTC; CDR3: CASGNGTGAPPPYEQYF
V: TRBV2; D: -; J: TRBJ1-5; size: many; DNA: TGTGCCAGTCACGGGGTCTATAGCAATCAGCCCCAGCATTTT; CDR3: CASHGVYSNQPQHF
V: TRBV7-2; D: -; J: TRBJ1-1; size: few; DNA: TGTGCCAGCAGCGCCAACCCTCTCAATCCCATGAACACTGAAGCTTTCTTT; CDR3: CASSANPLNPMNTEAFF
V: TRBV19; D: TRBD1; J: TRBJ1-3; size: few; DNA: TGTGCCAGTAGCCGGGACAGGGTGCTCTCTGGAAACACTATATATTTT; CDR3: CASSRDRVLSGNTIYF
V: TRBV28; D: TRBD1; J: TRBJ1-6; size: -; DNA: TGTGCCAGCAGTCTTGGGACAGGGGGGAGTAATTCACCCCTCCACTTT; CDR3: CASSLGTGGSNSPLHF
V: TRBV30; D: -; J: TRBJ1-1; size: -; DNA: TGTGCCTGGAGTGTAGTGCGCGGGCCTCAGAACACTGAAGCTTTCTTT; CDR3: CAWSVVRGPQNTEAFF
V: TRBV20-1; D: TRBD1; J: TRBJ1-5; size: few; DNA: TGCAGTGCAGGTCCCCTAGGACAGGGAGATTATAGCAATCAGCCCCAGCATTTT; CDR3: CSAGPLGQGDYSNQPQHF
V: TRBV10-3; D: -; J: TRBJ2-2; size: few; DNA: TGTGCCATCAGTGACAGAAAGACAGGGAACACCGGGGAGCTGTTTTTT; CDR3: CAISDRKTGNTGELFF
V: TRBV10-3; D: -; J: TRBJ2-7; size: -; DNA: TGTGCCATCAGTGAAACCCCTCGTTCCAGTGAGCAGTACTTC; CDR3: CAISETPRSSEQYF
V: TRBV29-1; D: TRBD2; J: TRBJ2-5; size: few; DNA: TGCAGCACCGGGGGGAAGCAAGAGACCCAGTACTTC; CDR3: CSTGGKQETQYF
V: TRBV12-3/TRBV12-4; D: TRBD1; J: TRBJ2-7; size: few; DNA: TGTGCCAGCAATGTGGGACAGGGAGTCTACGAGCAGTACTTC; CDR3: CASNVGQGVYEQYF
V: TRBV20-1; D: TRBD2; J: TRBJ2-5; size: few; DNA: TGCAGTTCCCACCGACCGGGAGGGTTAGAGACCCAGTACTTC; CDR3: CSSHRPGGLETQYF
V: TRBV6-1; D: TRBD1; J: TRBJ2-1; size: -; DNA: TGTGCCAGCAGCTCTGGACAGGGGAATGAGCAGTTCTTC; CDR3: CASSSGQGNEQFF
V: TRBV11-1; D: -; J: TRBJ2-5; size: many; DNA: TGTGCCAGCAGCTTCGCGGGACCACAAGAGACCCAGTACTTC; CDR3: CASSFAGPQETQYF
V: TRBV29-1; D: TRBD2; J: TRBJ2-5; size: few; DNA: TGCAGCGAGACTAGCTGCCAAGAGACCCAGTACTTC; CDR3: CSETSCQETQYF
V: TRBV2; D: TRBD1; J: TRBJ2-5; size: many; DNA: TGTGCCAGCAGTGGGGACAGGGTGTACCAAGAGACCCAGTACTTC; CDR3: CASSGDRVYQETQYF
V: TRBV7-9; D: TRBD1; J: TRBJ1-2; size: few; DNA: TGTGCCAGCAGCACCGACAGGGGGGTCGGCTATGGCTACACCTTC; CDR3: CASSTDRGVGYGYTF
V: TRBV12-3/TRBV12-4; D: TRBD1; J: TRBJ1-2; size: many; DNA: TGTGCCAGCAGTTTAAACAACAGGGGGCGAGGAAACTATGGCTACACCTTC; CDR3: CASSLNNRGRGNYGYTF
V: TRBV20-1; D: -; J: TRBJ1-1; size: -; DNA: TGCAGATCGGGGGGCAGGGAGGACACTGAAGCTTTCTTT; CDR3: CRSGGREDTEAFF
V: TRBV10-3; D: -; J: TRBJ1-5; size: -; DNA: TGTGCCATCGGGACATTCGATCAGCCCCAGCATTTT; CDR3: CAIGTFDQPQHF
V: TRBV6-1; D: -; J: TRBJ1-1; size: few; DNA: TGTGCCAGCAGTGAGTCGCTACTTAAGAACACTGAAGCTTTCTTT; CDR3: CASSESLLKNTEAFF
V: TRBV10-3; D: -; J: TRBJ2-7; size: many; DNA: TGTGCCATCAGTGAGTCGGGGCCATCCTCCTACGAGCAGTACTTC; CDR3: CAISESGPSSYEQYF
V: TRBV5-1; D: TRBD2; J: TRBJ2-2; size: -; DNA: TGCGCCAGCAGCTCCGGACTAGCGGGAGGATTAGGCACCGGGGAGCTGTTTTTT; CDR3: CASSSGLAGGLGTGELFF
V: TRBV11-2; D: TRBD1; J: TRBJ1-1; size: once; DNA: TGTGCCAGCAGACGACAGGGGGCCCGGGGCACTGAAGCTTTCTTT; CDR3: CASRRQGARGTEAFF
V: TRBV5-6; D: -; J: TRBJ1-2; size: few; DNA: TGTGCCAGCAGCTTGTCATCAGGGGTCAACTATGGCTACACCTTC; CDR3: CASSLSSGVNYGYTF
V: TRBV29-1; D: TRBD1; J: TRBJ1-1; size: -; DNA: TGCAGCGCCCCCGGACAGGGCCTGCTAGGAGCTTTCTTT; CDR3: CSAPGQGLLGAFF
V: TRBV29-1; D: TRBD2; J: TRBJ2-7; size: few; DNA: TGCAGCGTACAGGGACTAGCGGGCTACGAGCAGTACTTC; CDR3: CSVQGLAGYEQYF
V: TRBV12-3/TRBV12-4; D: TRBD2; J: TRBJ2-5; size: few; DNA: TGTGCCAGCACTAGCGGGAGGGGACAAGAGACCCAGTACTTC; CDR3: CASTSGRGQETQYF
V: TRBV28; D: -; J: TRBJ1-2; size: -; DNA: TGTGCCAGCAGTTTTGTGGACGGCTACACCTTC; CDR3: CASSFVDGYTF
V: TRBV12-5; D: -; J: TRBJ1-1; size: -; DNA: TGTGCTAGTGGTTTGGTAAAGGGGGTGGGGAACACTGAAGCTTTCTTT; CDR3: CASGLVKGVGNTEAFF
V: TRBV28; D: -; J: TRBJ2-7; size: -; DNA: TGTGCCGTTCAAGCGGGCCCCCTCTACGAGCAGTACTTC; CDR3: CAVQAGPLYEQYF
V: TRBV20-1; D: -; J: TRBJ2-7; size: -; DNA: TGCAGTGCTCTACCCGGTTCTACCTACGAGCAGTACTTC; CDR3: CSALPGSTYEQYF